This T cell receptor beta chain was recovered during a study of T cell changes during pregnancy in multiple sclerosis. This clone was seen more than once but under ten times. Germline CDR1 is SGHVS and CDR2 is FNYEAQ. Trimming left V 1 base short and J 1 base short, with 4 bases between. CDR3 size: 13 residues. TCRdb's copy holds only in-frame clones and misses some; the assay was immunoSEQ multiplex PCR. The table records 25,000 to 35,000 clones, about 89% of them present only once. This TCR was sampled from a female donor with multiple sclerosis, enrolled in a pregnancy study. The sample was CD8+ T cells from peripheral blood mononuclear cells, taken in the second trimester of pregnancy. The chain has TRBV7-6 and TRBJ1-1; unclear D gene. The CDR3, as DNA: TGTGCCAGCAGCTTAGGACAGAACACTGAAGCTTTCTTT. The encoded protein is CASSLGQNTEAFF.